Listed below are T cell receptor beta chains from one sample, sequenced in a study of shared clonotypes between healthy human individuals. Using immunoSEQ multiplex PCR, the repertoire was profiled, and TCRdb retains in-frame clones only, with some absent. This sample has 980,000 or so clones, with less than 85% found just once. Material: memory CD4+ T cells sorted from blood. The source of these receptors is a man aged 18 to 30 in good health. Both conserved end residues are trimmed from each CDR3. A D gene is named only where the DNA matches it firmly. Clone size is not always given. Where it is, it says once, few, many or a class for expanded clones.

v_gene,j_gene,d_gene,abundance,CDR3aa
TRBV28,TRBJ2-7,.,once,ASSPSGTGDSYEQY
TRBV6-6,TRBJ1-2,.,.,ASTFDNYGYT
TRBV10-3,TRBJ2-7,.,.,AISDLPWDEQY
TRBV7-7,TRBJ2-1,.,few,ASSRSEGEQF
TRBV7-9,TRBJ2-3,TRBD2,.,ASSSGTSATDTQY
TRBV7-2,TRBJ2-4,.,.,ASSPPGRRPKNIQY
TRBV6-6,TRBJ2-7,.,.,ASSYSPQTSYEQY
TRBV6-1,TRBJ2-7,.,.,ASSEVGLGGDY
TRBV30,TRBJ1-6,.,.,AWTVYNSPLH
TRBV23-1,TRBJ1-5,.,.,ASSQHNQPQH
TRBV2,TRBJ1-1,TRBD1,.,ASSVRQGGTEAF
TRBV5-6,TRBJ1-1,.,.,ASSLTGRDTEAF
TRBV19,TRBJ2-3,TRBD1,.,ASSIQGAGTQY